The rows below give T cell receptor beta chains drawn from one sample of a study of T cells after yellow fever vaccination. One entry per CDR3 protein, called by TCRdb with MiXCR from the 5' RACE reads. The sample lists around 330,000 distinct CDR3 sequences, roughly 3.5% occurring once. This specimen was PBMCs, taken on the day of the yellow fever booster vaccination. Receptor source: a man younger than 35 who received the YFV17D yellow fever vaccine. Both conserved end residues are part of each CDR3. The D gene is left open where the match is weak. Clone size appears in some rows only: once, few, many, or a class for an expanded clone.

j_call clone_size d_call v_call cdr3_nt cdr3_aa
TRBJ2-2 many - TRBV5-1 TGCGCCAGCAGCTTGGCCGCGACCAACACCGGGGAGCTGTTTTTT CASSLAATNTGELFF
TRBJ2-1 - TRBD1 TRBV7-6 TGTGCCAGCAGCTTTCCGGGACAGTACAATGAGCAGTTCTTC CASSFPGQYNEQFF
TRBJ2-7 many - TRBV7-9 TGTGCCAGCAGCTTTGGGGGGCTTACCTACGAGCAGTACTTC CASSFGGLTYEQYF
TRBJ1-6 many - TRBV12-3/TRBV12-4 TGTGCCAGCACGGCCCGGGCCTCCTATAATTCACCCCTCCACTTT CASTARASYNSPLHF
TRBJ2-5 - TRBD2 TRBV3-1 TGTGCCAGCAGCCAAGGGTCGGGGGGGCTTGGAGAGACCCAGTACTTC CASSQGSGGLGETQYF
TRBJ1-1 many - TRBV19 TGTGCCAGTAGTTTTCGGGGCACTGAAGCTTTCTTT CASSFRGTEAFF
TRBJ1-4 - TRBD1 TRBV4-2 TGTGCCAGCAGCCCAGATGACAGGGGCGAAAAACTGTTTTTT CASSPDDRGEKLFF
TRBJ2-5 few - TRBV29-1 TGCAGCGTTGGCAGGGGCTTTAAAGAGACCCAGTACTTC CSVGRGFKETQYF
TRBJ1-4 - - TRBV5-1 TGCGCCAGCAGCCCTGATCGGGGTGAAAAACTGTTTTTT CASSPDRGEKLFF
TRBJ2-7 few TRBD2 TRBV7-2 TGTGCCAGCAGCTTCTATGCTAGCGGGCTACAAAGCGCATACGAGCAGTACTTC CASSFYASGLQSAYEQYF
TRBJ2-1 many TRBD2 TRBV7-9 TGTGCCAGCAGCCGCGGGGGGTCCTACAATGAGCAGTTCTTC CASSRGGSYNEQFF
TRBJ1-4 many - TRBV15 TGTGCCACCAGCAGAGGGGGAGGCGAAAAACTGTTTTTT CATSRGGGEKLFF
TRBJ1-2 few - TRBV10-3 TGTGCCATCAGTGCAGCAGACACCTATGGCTACACCTTC CAISAADTYGYTF
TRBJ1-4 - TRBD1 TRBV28 TGTGCCAGCAGTTTTCCACAAGGGGGCCGCGACCGGGAAAAACTGTTTTTT CASSFPQGGRDREKLFF
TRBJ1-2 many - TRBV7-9 TGCGCCAGCAGCTTGGGGGCGGCTAACTATGGCTACACCTTC CASSLGAANYGYTF
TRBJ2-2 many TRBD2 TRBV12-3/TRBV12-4 TGTGCCAGCAGCCTCGGGACTATCACCGGGGAGCTGTTTTTT CASSLGTITGELFF
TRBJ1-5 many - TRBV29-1 TGCAGCGTTGAGGTCAGGGAGAACCAGCCCCAGCATTTT CSVEVRENQPQHF